These T cell receptor beta chains were read from a single sample in a study of control samples from healthy donors and cancer patients. Repertoires were generated with immunoSEQ multiplex PCR, while TCRdb's copy carries only in-frame clones and drops some. The top ten hold about 1.4% of the sample, which has around 170,000 clones, 90% to 95% seen once. Sequencing was carried out using blood. All receptors come from a man aged 25 to 40 in good health. The CDR3 runs from the conserved cysteine through the conserved F or W. Fields, in order: D gene, V gene, J gene, clone size, CDR3 DNA, CDR3 protein. The D gene is left open where the match is weak. A row's size may be missing; if present it is once, few, many or a size class.

d_gene: -; v_gene: TRBV5-1; j_gene: TRBJ1-4; abundance: few; CDR3nt: TGCGCCAGCAGCTTGGCGGGGTCTACTAATGAAAAACTGTTTTTT; CDR3aa: CASSLAGSTNEKLFF
d_gene: TRBD2; v_gene: TRBV6-1; j_gene: TRBJ2-2; abundance: many; CDR3nt: TGTGCCAGCAGTGAACTAGCGGGGGGGCCCGGGGAGCTGTTTTTT; CDR3aa: CASSELAGGPGELFF
d_gene: TRBD1; v_gene: TRBV29-1; j_gene: TRBJ1-4; abundance: -; CDR3nt: TGCAGCGTTAGGGGACAGGGAAATGAAAAACTGTTTTTT; CDR3aa: CSVRGQGNEKLFF
d_gene: TRBD1; v_gene: TRBV9; j_gene: TRBJ2-4; abundance: -; CDR3nt: TGTGCCAGCAGCCCCAGCCCCGGACAGGGCCAAAACATTCAGTACTTC; CDR3aa: CASSPSPGQGQNIQYF
d_gene: -; v_gene: TRBV11-3; j_gene: TRBJ2-1; abundance: -; CDR3nt: TGTGCCAGCAGCTTAAACTCACCGATGGGCAATGAGCAGTTCTTC; CDR3aa: CASSLNSPMGNEQFF
d_gene: -; v_gene: TRBV18; j_gene: TRBJ1-1; abundance: -; CDR3nt: TGTGCCAGCTCCCCCCCACAGGGAGGGGGCACTGAAGCTTTCTTT; CDR3aa: CASSPPQGGGTEAFF
d_gene: TRBD1; v_gene: TRBV19; j_gene: TRBJ1-2; abundance: -; CDR3nt: TGTGCCAGTAGTAGGGGGACAGGGGTCATCTATGGCTACACCTTC; CDR3aa: CASSRGTGVIYGYTF
d_gene: TRBD1; v_gene: TRBV5-1; j_gene: TRBJ2-5; abundance: -; CDR3nt: TGCGCCAGCAGCCTTGACAGGGGAGAAGAGACCCAGTACTTC; CDR3aa: CASSLDRGEETQYF
d_gene: TRBD1; v_gene: TRBV5-4; j_gene: TRBJ2-7; abundance: -; CDR3nt: TGTGCCAGCAGCGGTGACAGGGGGTCCACCGAGCAGTACTTC; CDR3aa: CASSGDRGSTEQYF
d_gene: TRBD1; v_gene: TRBV6-1; j_gene: TRBJ2-5; abundance: -; CDR3nt: TGTGCCAGCAGTGAAGGACAGGGGGGGCCAGAGACCCAGTACTTC; CDR3aa: CASSEGQGGPETQYF
d_gene: -; v_gene: TRBV5-6; j_gene: TRBJ1-2; abundance: -; CDR3nt: TGTGCCAGCAGCGCCAGGGTTTCTAACTATGGCTACACCTTC; CDR3aa: CASSARVSNYGYTF
d_gene: TRBD1; v_gene: TRBV4-3; j_gene: TRBJ1-2; abundance: -; CDR3nt: TGCGCCAGCAGCCCGGGACAGGGCGAATATGGCTACACCTTC; CDR3aa: CASSPGQGEYGYTF
d_gene: -; v_gene: TRBV6-2/TRBV6-3; j_gene: TRBJ1-2; abundance: -; CDR3nt: TGTGCCAGCAGTTACTCCGGGCGCGGCTGGTTCTATGGCTACACCTTC; CDR3aa: CASSYSGRGWFYGYTF
d_gene: -; v_gene: TRBV4-1; j_gene: TRBJ1-1; abundance: -; CDR3nt: TGCGCCAGCAGCCAAGAGGTCAGGTTGAACACTGAAGCTTTCTTT; CDR3aa: CASSQEVRLNTEAFF
d_gene: -; v_gene: TRBV4-2; j_gene: TRBJ1-6; abundance: -; CDR3nt: TGTGCCAGTTCGTCAACAGGGCTGAGCTCCTATAATTCACCCCTCCACTTT; CDR3aa: CASSSTGLSSYNSPLHF
d_gene: -; v_gene: TRBV5-6; j_gene: TRBJ2-1; abundance: few; CDR3nt: TGTGCCAGCAGCTTGAAAGAGGGAAATGAGCAGTTCTTC; CDR3aa: CASSLKEGNEQFF
d_gene: -; v_gene: TRBV9; j_gene: TRBJ1-2; abundance: -; CDR3nt: TGTGCCAGCAGCGTAGAGGGTAGCTATGGCTACACCTTC; CDR3aa: CASSVEGSYGYTF
d_gene: -; v_gene: TRBV7-2; j_gene: TRBJ1-5; abundance: -; CDR3nt: TGTGCCAGCAGCTTTGCGGGCTATAGCAATCAGCCCCAGCATTTT; CDR3aa: CASSFAGYSNQPQHF
d_gene: TRBD1; v_gene: TRBV5-6; j_gene: TRBJ1-1; abundance: -; CDR3nt: TGTGCCAGCAGCTCGCCCCGGGACAGGGGGACTGAAGCTTTCTTT; CDR3aa: CASSSPRDRGTEAFF
d_gene: -; v_gene: TRBV30; j_gene: TRBJ2-1; abundance: -; CDR3nt: TGTGCCTGGACTCCAGGACGGCGTGAGCAGTTCTTC; CDR3aa: CAWTPGRREQFF
d_gene: -; v_gene: TRBV9; j_gene: TRBJ2-5; abundance: -; CDR3nt: TGTGCCAGCAGCGTAGGTTCAGGGACAAAAGAGACCCAGTACTTC; CDR3aa: CASSVGSGTKETQYF
d_gene: -; v_gene: TRBV5-6; j_gene: TRBJ2-7; abundance: -; CDR3nt: TGTGCCAGCAGCTTATCGGGTGGGTACGAGCAGTACTTC; CDR3aa: CASSLSGGYEQYF
d_gene: TRBD1; v_gene: TRBV7-9; j_gene: TRBJ2-7; abundance: -; CDR3nt: TGTGCCAGCAGCAACCCGGGACAGGGGAACTACGAGCAGTACTTC; CDR3aa: CASSNPGQGNYEQYF
d_gene: -; v_gene: TRBV25-1; j_gene: TRBJ2-7; abundance: -; CDR3nt: TGTGCCAGCAGTGAATACGGAATGTACGAGCAGTACTTC; CDR3aa: CASSEYGMYEQYF
d_gene: -; v_gene: TRBV2; j_gene: TRBJ1-3; abundance: few; CDR3nt: TGTGCCAGCAGTGAAGCGCGGGGCGGTGTGGACACCATATATTTT; CDR3aa: CASSEARGGVDTIYF
d_gene: -; v_gene: TRBV6-6; j_gene: TRBJ2-2; abundance: -; CDR3nt: TGTGCCAGCAACTCCGGGCTGAACACCGGGGAGCTGTTTTTT; CDR3aa: CASNSGLNTGELFF
d_gene: -; v_gene: TRBV11-2; j_gene: TRBJ2-5; abundance: -; CDR3nt: TGTGCCAGCAGCCTAGAAAGGGGTTCGCAGGGAAAGACCCAGTACTTC; CDR3aa: CASSLERGSQGKTQYF